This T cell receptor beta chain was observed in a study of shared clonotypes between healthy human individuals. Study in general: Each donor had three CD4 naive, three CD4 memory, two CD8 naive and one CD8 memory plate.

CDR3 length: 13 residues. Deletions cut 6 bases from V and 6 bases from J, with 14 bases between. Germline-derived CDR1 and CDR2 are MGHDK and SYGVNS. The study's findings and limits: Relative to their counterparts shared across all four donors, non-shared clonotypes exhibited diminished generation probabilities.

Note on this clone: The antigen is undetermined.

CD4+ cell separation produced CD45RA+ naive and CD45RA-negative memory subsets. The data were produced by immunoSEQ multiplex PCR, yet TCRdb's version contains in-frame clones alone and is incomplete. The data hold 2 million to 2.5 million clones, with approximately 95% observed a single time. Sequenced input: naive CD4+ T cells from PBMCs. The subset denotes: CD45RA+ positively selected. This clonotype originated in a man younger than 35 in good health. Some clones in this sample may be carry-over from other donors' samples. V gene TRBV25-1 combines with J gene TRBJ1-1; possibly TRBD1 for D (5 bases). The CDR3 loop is CASSPSLGPEAFF. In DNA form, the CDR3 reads TGTGCCAGCAGCCCAAGTCTGGGGCCTGAAGCTTTCTTT. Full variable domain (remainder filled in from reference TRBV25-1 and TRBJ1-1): EADIYQTPRYLVIGTGKKITLECSQTMGHDKMYWYQQDPGMELHLIHYSYGVNSTEKGDLSSESTVSRIRTEHFPLTLESARPSHTSQYLCASSPSLGPEAFFGQGTRLTVV.